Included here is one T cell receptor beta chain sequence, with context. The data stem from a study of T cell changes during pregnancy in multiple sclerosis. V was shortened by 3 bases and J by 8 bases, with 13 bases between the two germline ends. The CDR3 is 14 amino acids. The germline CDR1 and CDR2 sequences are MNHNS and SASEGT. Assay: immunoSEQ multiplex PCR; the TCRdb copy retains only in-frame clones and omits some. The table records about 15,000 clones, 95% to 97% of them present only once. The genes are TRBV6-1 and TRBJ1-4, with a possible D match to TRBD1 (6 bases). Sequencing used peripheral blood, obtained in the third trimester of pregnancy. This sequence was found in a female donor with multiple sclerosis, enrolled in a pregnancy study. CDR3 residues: CASSEIGQREKLFF. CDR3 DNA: TGTGCCAGCAGTGAGATTGGACAGCGAGAAAAACTGTTTTTT.